Detailed here is one TCR beta chain. What it binds is not known. The data stem from a study of response to subunit inactivated influenza vaccine. TCRdb recomputed calls from the RT-PCR reads with MiXCR, one row per CDR3 protein. The sample lists around 190,000 distinct CDR3 sequences, 7.5% to 10% occurring once. Findings and caveats of the study: Authors suggested that a seasonal influenza vaccination recruits few new T cells each time.

Trimming shortened V by 4 bases and J by 4 bases, and 13 bases separated the two germline ends. The CDR3 covers 14 residues. Germline V gene lookup returns CDR1 MNHEY and CDR2 SVGEGT. The sequencing here drew on non-naive T cells sorted from PBMCs, taken on the day of vaccination. This receptor was obtained from a man aged 45-60 years who received an inactivated influenza vaccine. The V gene is TRBV6-2 or TRBV6-3, the J gene TRBJ1-1, with D uncertain. CDR3 sequence reads: CASSLEVVGTEAFF. DNA of the CDR3: TGTGCCAGCAGTTTAGAGGTGGTGGGCACTGAAGCTTTCTTT.